These 17 T cell receptor beta chains were sequenced from one sample in a study of T cells in Graves' hyperthyroidism and ophthalmopathy. Amplification yielded TCR beta CDR3 regions, with RNA transcripts as the source. The HTBI primer set served for first-round RT-PCR of the TCR CDR3. TCRdb redid the calling of the multiplex PCR reads with MiXCR, one entry per CDR3 protein. The table shows roughly 500,000 distinct CDR3 sequences, with approximately 25% occurring only once. The sequenced sample was blood. Source of these receptors: a woman in her twenties or thirties with Graves' ophthalmopathy.

Many counts were recorded for this clonotype. V gene TRBV7-9 combines with J gene TRBJ2-5; the D gene is possibly TRBD1 (6 bases). The CDR3 sequence is 15 residues long. The germline gives CDR1 SEHNR, CDR2 FQNEAQ (reference sequence). V was pared by 5 bases and J by 5 bases, with 18 bases between. The CDR3 nucleotides are TGTGCCAGCAGCCCAGCCCCCTACAGGGCTGAGACCCAGTACTTC. As protein: CASSPAPYRAETQYF.

This clonotype came up many times. The V call is TRBV20-1, the J call TRBJ2-6, with D perhaps TRBD2 (5 bases). Deletions cut 4 bases from V and 0 bases from J, with 13 bases between. Looked up from germline, CDR1 is DFQATT and CDR2 is SNEGSKA (reference sequence). CDR3 length equals 16 residues. CDR3 coding DNA: TGCAGTGCTAAGGGAGTTCAAGGCTCTGGGGCCAACGTCCTGACTTTC. Its translation: CSAKGVQGSGANVLTF.

This clonotype was detected a few times. This sequence joins TRBV12-3 or TRBV12-4 and TRBJ2-5, with 7 bases fitting TRBD2. This CDR3 has 14 amino acids. The J segment lost 3 bases and the V segment lost 6 bases, leaving 7 bases of the junction unmatched. CDR3 loop: CASSASGVKETQYF. The CDR3 coding sequence is TGTGCCAGCAGCGCAAGCGGGGTAAAAGAGACCCAGTACTTC.

The genes are TRBV20-1 and TRBJ2-7; 8 bases are a match to TRBD1. The CDR3 length is 14 residues. Germline CDR1 and CDR2: DFQATT and SNEGSKA (reference sequence). Germline trimming cut 5 bases from V and 3 bases from J; bases unmatched to any gene: 9. The CDR3 DNA reads TGCAGTGCTCCCCAGACAGGGGAGAACTACGAGCAGTACTTC. It is translated as CSAPQTGENYEQYF.

This clonotype was counted ten times or more. The chain employs TRBV6-2 or TRBV6-3 and TRBJ2-5; unclear D gene. V lost 3 bases to trimming and J lost 6 bases, with 8 bases between them. In germline, CDR1 is MNHEY, CDR2 SVGEGT. The CDR3 runs to 12 residues. The CDR3 sequence is CASSYALQTQYF. CDR3 DNA sequence: TGTGCCAGCAGTTATGCGCTGCAGACCCAGTACTTC.

This clonotype showed up many times. The chain combines TRBV19 with TRBJ1-5, with a possible D match to TRBD1 (5 bases). CDR1 is LNHDA, CDR2 SQIVND, per germline (reference sequence). There are 14 residues in the CDR3. V lost 3 bases and J 7 bases, leaving 13 bases between the germline ends. CDR3 sequence reads: CASSIPGANQPQHF. For the CDR3, the DNA is TGTGCCAGTAGTATCCCTGGGGCAAACCAGCCCCAGCATTTT.

The V call is TRBV2, the J call TRBJ2-2; 12 positions agree with TRBD2. The ends lost 6 bases at V and 5 bases at J; junction bases unmatched: 10. CDR3 length equals 17 residues. Germline CDR1 reads SNHLY; CDR2 reads FYNNEI. The CDR3 reads CASRTLAGGPLTGELFF. The CDR3 DNA is TGTGCCAGCAGGACCCTAGCGGGAGGGCCCTTAACCGGGGAGCTGTTTTTT.

This clonotype was seen ten or more times. This chain connects TRBV12-3 or TRBV12-4 to TRBJ1-1; 8 bases are a match to TRBD1. CDR3 length equals 15 residues. V shed 4 bases, J shed 2 bases, and the junction held 6 bases outside the gene matches. The CDR3 DNA is TGTGCCAGCAGTTCCCGGACAGGGAGAAACACTGAAGCTTTCTTT. As protein: CASSSRTGRNTEAFF.

The gene calls are TRBV30 and TRBJ1-3; D is unresolved. The CDR3 runs to 15 residues. Trimming removed 2 bases at V and 0 bases at J, with 11 bases between. Germline V gene lookup returns CDR1 GTSNPN and CDR2 SVGIG (reference sequence). In DNA form, the CDR3 reads TGTGCCTGGAGTAACGGCGGGGTCTCTGGAAACACCATATATTTT. This gives the protein CAWSNGGVSGNTIYF.

This clonotype was counted many times. This chain connects TRBV25-1 to TRBJ2-2; a weak D match, TRBD1 (6 bases). This CDR3 contains 14 residues. The germline CDR1 and CDR2 sequences are MGHDK and SYGVNS. Trimming removed 6 bases at V and 6 bases at J, with 14 bases between. The CDR3 region has the DNA TGTGCCAGCAGCACACAGGGAAGGTCCGGGGAGCTGTTTTTT. Its translation is CASSTQGRSGELFF.

In regard to this clonotype: The conserved closing phenylalanine or tryptophan is absent in this CDR3, likely reflecting a read error. No DNA is shown, since the ends of the CDR3 on it are uncertain; the CDR3 is the one TCRdb lists. The chain uses TRBV6-2 or TRBV6-3 and TRBJ2-2. With termini counted, the CDR3 has 13 amino acids. The germline V gene encodes CDR1 MNHEY and CDR2 SVGEGT. This CDR3 reads CASSLGYTGELCL.

Many counts were recorded for this clonotype. The chain recombines TRBV6-2 or TRBV6-3 with TRBJ1-2; no clear D. CDR3 length: 14 residues. V was clipped by 6 bases and J by 1 base, with 12 bases between them. Germline V CDR1 and CDR2: MNHEY, SVGEGT. DNA of the CDR3: TGTGCCAGCAGCAAGGAAGGGTTTAACTATGGCTACACCTTC. Translation gives CASSKEGFNYGYTF.

The chain carries TRBV28 and TRBJ2-7, with TRBD2 matching 13 bases. The CDR3 sequence is 18 residues long. V gave up 6 bases and J gave up 0 bases; unmatched junction bases: 11. The germline gives CDR1 MDHEN, CDR2 SYDVKM. The chain's CDR3 is CASRGFGTSGTYSYEQYF. In DNA form, the CDR3 reads TGTGCCAGCAGGGGATTCGGGACTAGCGGGACCTACTCCTACGAGCAGTACTTC.

The chain has TRBV6-7 and TRBJ2-2; TRBD1 aligns across 7 bases. TRBV6-7 is designated an ORF whose function remains uncertain. CDR3 size: 16 residues. V shed 6 bases and J 2 bases; nucleotides not matched to a gene: 9. CDR3 loop: CASSFYRGGNTGELFF. The CDR3 DNA follows: TGTGCCAGCAGCTTTTACAGGGGCGGAAACACCGGGGAGCTGTTTTTT.

This clonotype was detected ten times or more. V is TRBV3-1 and J is TRBJ1-2; 10 bases map to TRBD1. The CDR3 covers 16 residues. Germline V gene lookup returns CDR1 LGHDT and CDR2 YNNKEL (reference sequence). V lost 0 bases and J lost 5; bases outside the gene matches: 6. The CDR3 DNA is TGTGCCAGCAGCCAAGATCGAGGACAGGGGGTTTATGGCTACACCTTC. It translates to CASSQDRGQGVYGYTF. The full variable domain, in which reference TRBV3-1 and TRBJ1-2 provide the parts outside the CDR3, is DTAVSQTPKYLVTQMGNDKSIKCEQNLGHDTMYWYKQDSKKFLKIMFSYNNKELIINETVPNRFSPKSPDKAHLNLHINSLELGDSAVYFCASSQDRGQGVYGYTFGSGTRLTVV.

The chain couples TRBV4-3 to TRBJ2-7, with D uncertain. V lost 0 bases to trimming and J lost 3 bases, with 12 bases between them. This CDR3 contains 15 residues. The germline gives CDR1 LGHNA, CDR2 YSLEER. In DNA form, the CDR3 reads TGCGCCAGCAGCCAAGAAAACGGCTTTCTCTACGAGCAGTACTTC. It translates to CASSQENGFLYEQYF.

This clonotype was seen at least ten times. The chain recombines TRBV12-3 or TRBV12-4 with TRBJ2-5, with D possibly being TRBD2 (6 bases). This CDR3 is built from 14 residues. V lost 6 bases and J lost 3, with 14 bases in between. The CDR3 loop is CASSLAGGEETQYF. The CDR3 coding sequence is TGTGCCAGCAGCCTCGCCGGAGGGGAAGAGACCCAGTACTTC.